The source of this T cell receptor (beta chain) is a study of blood T cell repertoires in COVID-19. Whole-study context: Researchers got acute and convalescent COVID-19 samples from the United States, Italy and Spain.

Per the original data handling: Reference gene primer amplification gave nucleated cell count estimates. TCRdb's table, derived via immunoSEQ multiplex PCR, lists solely in-frame clones and lacks some. The D gene and trimming were derived from the DNA, and the V and J assignments and clone size from that table. The sample shows hundreds of thousands of clones, roughly 86% of them seen only once. The CDR3 is 18 residues long. V shed 1 base and J shed 5 bases, with 23 bases lying between them. CDR1 and CDR2 from the germline V gene are SGHTA and FQGTGA. Sequences were obtained from peripheral blood. This chain uses TRBV7-3 with TRBJ1-1; D gene ambiguous. The source is a human donor in a cohort sampled during active COVID-19. This CDR3 is CASSLILLTYVWWTEAFF. The CDR3 DNA is TGTGCCAGCAGCTTAATCCTCCTCACCTATGTATGGTGGACTGAAGCTTTCTTT.